This is a list of T cell receptor beta chains from one sample in a study of long-term antiretroviral therapy in people with HIV. Produced via immunoSEQ multiplex PCR; TCRdb's table is partial and in-frame only. The sample holds about 25,000 clones; roughly 83% are singletons and the top ten take around 5.1%. Sequencing used unsorted PBMCs, obtained 0.7 years before starting antiretroviral therapy. The receptors derive from a man aged 25-45 years with HIV. CDR3s include the opening cysteine and the closing phenylalanine or tryptophan. D genes are given only for firm matches. Part of the rows lack a size; the others show once, few, many or a class for expanded clones.

V gene,J gene,D gene,clone size,CDR3 DNA,CDR3 protein
TRBV4-2,TRBJ2-3,.,.,TGTGCCAGCAGCCAGACGACCACAGATACGCAGTATTTT,CASSQTTTDTQYF
TRBV2,TRBJ2-1,TRBD2,.,TGTGCCAGCAGGATGGGACTAGCGTACAATGAGCAGTTCTTC,CASRMGLAYNEQFF
TRBV18,TRBJ2-5,.,once,TGTGCCAGCTCACGGACAGAAAAACGCCAAGAGACCCAGTACTTC,CASSRTEKRQETQYF
TRBV30,TRBJ2-3,TRBD2,.,TGTGCCTACCTCACGGGACTAGGCACAGATACGCAGTATTTT,CAYLTGLGTDTQYF
TRBV27,TRBJ2-7,.,.,TGTGCCAGCAGTTCTCTGCCTCCTTTAAGCTCCTACGAGCAGTACTTC,CASSSLPPLSSYEQYF
TRBV7-2,TRBJ1-3,.,once,TGTGCCAGCAGCCCGCGGGGGCTGGGGGCAGACTCTGGAAACACCATATATTTT,CASSPRGLGADSGNTIYF
TRBV4-1,TRBJ2-7,.,.,TGCGCCAGCAGCCCGACAGGTTACGAGCAGTACTTC,CASSPTGYEQYF
TRBV7-9,TRBJ1-5,.,medium-sized,TGTGCCAGCAGCTTAGAAGGAGGGGACCCCAATCAGCCCCAGCATTTT,CASSLEGGDPNQPQHF
TRBV27,TRBJ2-1,TRBD2,.,TGTGCCAGCAGTTTACTTAGCGGGAGAGGGCACAATGAGCAGTTCTTC,CASSLLSGRGHNEQFF
TRBV6-1,TRBJ1-5,TRBD1,.,TGTGCCAGCAGTGAAGGAGGGGGCGGTCAGCCCCAGCATTTT,CASSEGGGGQPQHF
TRBV27,TRBJ2-7,TRBD1,.,TGTGCCAGCAGTCCACGGACAGGCTACGAGCAGTACTTC,CASSPRTGYEQYF
TRBV20-1,TRBJ2-7,.,once,TGCAGTGCTAGTGACAGAGAGCAGTACTTC,CSASDREQYF
TRBV18,TRBJ2-1,TRBD2,.,TGTGCCAGCTCACCTTGGCGGGAGCACAATGAGCAGTTCTTC,CASSPWREHNEQFF
TRBV10-3,TRBJ1-1,TRBD1,few,TGTGCCATCAATGAGGGACAGGTGAACACTGAAGCTTTCTTT,CAINEGQVNTEAFF
TRBV19,TRBJ1-6,.,.,TGTGCCAGTAGTATACGTTCAGGGGAAAGATCACCCCTCCACTTT,CASSIRSGERSPLHF
TRBV10-3,TRBJ1-1,.,.,TGTGCCATCAGTGTGGGGGATAGCACTGAAGCTTTCTTT,CAISVGDSTEAFF
TRBV29-1,TRBJ1-2,TRBD1,few,TGCAGCGTTGACGGGCGGGACAGCTATGGCTACACCTTC,CSVDGRDSYGYTF
TRBV9,TRBJ2-1,TRBD2,once,TGTGCCAGCAGCGTAGGAAGCGGGGTAGGGAATGAGCAGTTCTTC,CASSVGSGVGNEQFF
TRBV7-2,TRBJ1-1,.,.,TGTGCCAGCAGCTTAGAGGGGCAGAACACTGAAGCTTTCTTT,CASSLEGQNTEAFF
TRBV14,TRBJ1-1,.,.,TGTGCCAGCAGCCCGTCGCGAGGGTTTACTGAAGCTTTCTTT,CASSPSRGFTEAFF
TRBV7-6,TRBJ2-2,TRBD1,.,TGTGCCAGCAGTCCTCAGGGGGCCGCCGGGGAGCTGTTTTTT,CASSPQGAAGELFF
TRBV6-5,TRBJ2-7,.,.,TGTGCCAGCAGTACCCGAAACCCTCTACACGAGCAGTACTTC,CASSTRNPLHEQYF
TRBV18,TRBJ2-1,.,.,TGTGCCAGCTCACCGATAGGTCGAATCAATGAGCAGTTCTTC,CASSPIGRINEQFF
TRBV29-1,TRBJ1-2,TRBD1,.,TGCAGCGGGATGACAGGGTCCGGTATTGGCTATGGCTACACCTTC,CSGMTGSGIGYGYTF
TRBV6-5,TRBJ2-1,.,.,TGTGCCAGCAGATTGCAGGGGCTCGGGGAGCAGTTCTTC,CASRLQGLGEQFF
TRBV19,TRBJ1-5,TRBD1,few,TGTGCCAGCGTTAGGGGGCAGAGCAATAGCAATCAGCCCCAGCATTTT,CASVRGQSNSNQPQHF
TRBV7-8,TRBJ2-1,.,once,TGTGCCAGCAGCTTAGGAGTGGGGGGCCGGAACAATGAGCAGTTCTTC,CASSLGVGGRNNEQFF
TRBV2,TRBJ1-2,.,.,TGTGCCAGCATTATTCGGGGCGACTATGGCTACACCTTC,CASIIRGDYGYTF
TRBV28,TRBJ2-7,TRBD1,.,TGTGCCAGCAGTCCGGACAGGGTGGCCTACGAGCAGTACTTC,CASSPDRVAYEQYF
TRBV6-5,TRBJ2-1,TRBD2,.,TGTGCCAGCACCAATGGACTAGCGGGAGCCCATGAGCAGTTCTTC,CASTNGLAGAHEQFF
TRBV18,TRBJ1-5,TRBD1,once,TGTGCCAGCTCACCAAAGACTGGACAGGATCATAGCAATCAGCCCCAGCATTTT,CASSPKTGQDHSNQPQHF
TRBV6-6,TRBJ2-2,.,.,TGTGCCAGTACTCTTACCACCGGGGAGCTGTTTTTT,CASTLTTGELFF
TRBV27,TRBJ2-7,.,.,TGTGCCAGCAAGGTAGGGGCCTTGAGCTCCTACGAGCAGTACTTC,CASKVGALSSYEQYF
TRBV5-4,TRBJ1-1,.,once,TGTGCCAGCAGCTCACCGACAGGCCCCGCGGGCACTGAAGCTTTCTTT,CASSSPTGPAGTEAFF
TRBV5-6,TRBJ1-2,.,.,TGTGCCAGCAGCTGGGCAGGGGCGGGTGGCTACACCTTC,CASSWAGAGGYTF
TRBV28,TRBJ1-2,.,medium-sized,TGTGCCAGCAGTTGGGGAGACGGCTACACCTTC,CASSWGDGYTF
TRBV10-3,TRBJ1-4,.,.,TGTGCCATCAGCCCGGGGGGGACTAATGAAAAACTGTTTTTT,CAISPGGTNEKLFF
TRBV5-4,TRBJ2-7,.,.,TGTGCCAGCAGCCTCACGAATGCCCCGTCCGAGCAGTACTTC,CASSLTNAPSEQYF
TRBV5-3,TRBJ1-3,.,once,TGTGCCAGAAGAAAAAACAATTGTGTCAGACAGGATGGAAACACCATATATTTT,CARRKNNCVRQDGNTIYF
TRBV28,TRBJ2-1,TRBD1,.,TGTGCCAGCAGTGTACCCGGGACAGCTTACAATGAGCAGTTCTTC,CASSVPGTAYNEQFF
TRBV6-1,TRBJ2-2,TRBD2,.,TGTGCCAGCAGTGCGCTCAGCGGGAGGGCCGGAACCGGGGAGCTGTTTTTT,CASSALSGRAGTGELFF
TRBV27,TRBJ2-1,.,.,TGTGCCAGCAGTACTTCTCACAATGAGCAGTTCTTC,CASSTSHNEQFF
TRBV23-1,TRBJ1-5,.,.,TGCGCCAGCAGTCACGTTGGGGATTATCAGCCCCAGCATTTT,CASSHVGDYQPQHF
TRBV5-5,TRBJ1-2,.,.,TGTGCCAGCAGCCAACTGGACGGTCCATATGGCTACACCTTC,CASSQLDGPYGYTF
TRBV2,TRBJ2-2,TRBD2,.,TGTGCCAGCAGTGAAGTAGCGGGGAACACCGGGGAGCTGTTTTTT,CASSEVAGNTGELFF
TRBV9,TRBJ1-2,.,medium-sized,TGTGCCAGCAGCGTAGGGATAACAGACGCTAACTATGGCTACACCTTC,CASSVGITDANYGYTF
TRBV6-1,TRBJ1-5,.,.,TGTGCCAGCAGTGAAGACAGACAGTATCCTAGCAATCAGCCCCAGCATTTT,CASSEDRQYPSNQPQHF
TRBV5-8,TRBJ1-6,TRBD1,.,TGTGCCAGCAGCTCAAGGACAGGGGGCAATTCACCCCTCCACTTT,CASSSRTGGNSPLHF